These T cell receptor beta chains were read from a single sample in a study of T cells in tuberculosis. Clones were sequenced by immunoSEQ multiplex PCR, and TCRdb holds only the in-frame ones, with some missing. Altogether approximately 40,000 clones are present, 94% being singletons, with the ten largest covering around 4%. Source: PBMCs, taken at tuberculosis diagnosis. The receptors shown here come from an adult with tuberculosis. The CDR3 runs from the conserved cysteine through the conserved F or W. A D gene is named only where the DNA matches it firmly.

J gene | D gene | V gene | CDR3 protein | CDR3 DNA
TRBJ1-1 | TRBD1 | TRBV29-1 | CSVATGDTEAFF | TGCAGCGTTGCAACAGGGGACACTGAAGCTTTCTTT
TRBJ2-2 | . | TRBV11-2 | CASSLVRRNTGELFF | TGTGCCAGCAGCTTAGTGCGGAGGAACACCGGGGAGCTGTTTTTT
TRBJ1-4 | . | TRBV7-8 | CASSYRRGEKLFF | TGTGCCAGCAGCTACCGGAGGGGTGAAAAACTGTTTTTT
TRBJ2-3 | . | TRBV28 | CASSLGSFTDTQYF | TGTGCCAGCAGTTTGGGGAGCTTCACAGATACGCAGTATTTT
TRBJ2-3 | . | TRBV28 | CASSLLGAKSTDTQYF | TGTGCCAGCAGTTTATTAGGGGCCAAGAGCACAGATACGCAGTATTTT
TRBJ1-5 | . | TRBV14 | CASSQAGRNQPQHF | TGTGCCAGCAGCCAAGCAGGCCGCAATCAGCCCCAGCATTTT
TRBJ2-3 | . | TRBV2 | CASKEDTQYF | TGTGCCAGCAAGGAGGATACGCAGTATTTT
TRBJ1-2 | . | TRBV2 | CASVVGEGQGSFYGYTF | TGTGCCAGCGTAGTAGGAGAAGGGCAGGGCAGTTTCTATGGCTACACCTTC
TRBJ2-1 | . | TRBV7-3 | CASSLIATSSYNEQFF | TGTGCCAGCAGCTTAATAGCGACTAGCTCCTACAATGAGCAGTTCTTC
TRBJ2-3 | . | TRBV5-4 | CASSLASTDTQYF | TGTGCCAGCAGCTTGGCTAGCACAGATACGCAGTATTTT
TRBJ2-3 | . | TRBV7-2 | CASSLSQPDTQYF | TGTGCCAGCAGCTTATCACAACCAGATACGCAGTATTTT
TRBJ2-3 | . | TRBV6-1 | CASSEETGQGSNTDTQYF | TGTGCCAGCAGTGAGGAGACAGGCCAGGGGAGTAACACAGATACGCAGTATTTT